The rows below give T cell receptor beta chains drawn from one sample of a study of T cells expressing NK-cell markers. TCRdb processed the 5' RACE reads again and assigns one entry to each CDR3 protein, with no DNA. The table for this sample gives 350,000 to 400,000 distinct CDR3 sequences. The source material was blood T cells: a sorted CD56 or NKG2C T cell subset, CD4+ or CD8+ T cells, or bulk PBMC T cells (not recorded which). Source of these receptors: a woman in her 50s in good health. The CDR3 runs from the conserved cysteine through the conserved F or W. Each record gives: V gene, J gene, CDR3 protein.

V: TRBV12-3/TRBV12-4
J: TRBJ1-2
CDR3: CASSLRERHGYTF

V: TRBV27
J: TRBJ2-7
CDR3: CASSPTGIAYEQYF

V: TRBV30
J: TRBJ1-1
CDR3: CAWSPGLQAFF

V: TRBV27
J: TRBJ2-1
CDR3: CASSYGNGRNEQFF

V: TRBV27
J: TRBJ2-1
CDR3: CASSSFTDLPWDEQFF

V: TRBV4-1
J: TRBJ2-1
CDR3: CASSLPGGQGYNEQFF

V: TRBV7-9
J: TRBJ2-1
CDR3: CASTSWVVDEQFF

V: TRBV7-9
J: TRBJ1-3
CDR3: CASSLVERSPDTIYF

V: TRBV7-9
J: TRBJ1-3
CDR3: CASSLARGTSGNTIYF

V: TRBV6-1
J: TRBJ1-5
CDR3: CASSGEVFQPQHF

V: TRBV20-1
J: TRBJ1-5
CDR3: CSARDLQGANQPQHF

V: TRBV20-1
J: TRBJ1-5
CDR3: CSASKEYSNQPQHF

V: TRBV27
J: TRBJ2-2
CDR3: CASRWAKNTGELFF

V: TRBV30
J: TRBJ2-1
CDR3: CAWRDVAGTIYNEQFF

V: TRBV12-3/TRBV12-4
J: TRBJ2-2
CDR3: CASIGQGWGTGELFF

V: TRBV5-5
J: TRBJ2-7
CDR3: CASSLVLTNLYEQYF

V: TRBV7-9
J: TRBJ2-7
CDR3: CASSPPRTYEQYF

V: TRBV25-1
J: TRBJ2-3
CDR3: CASGPGQGSTDTQYF

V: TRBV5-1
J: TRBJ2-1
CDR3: CASSPGTSGAVEQFF

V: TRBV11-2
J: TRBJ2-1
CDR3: CASSSLRGSGLASHNEQFF